This T cell receptor (beta chain) was profiled in a study of siplizumab effects on memory and regulatory T cells. A word on this clone: Its antigen is unidentified.

The CDR3 covers 13 residues. Per germline, CDR1 LNHDA and CDR2 SQIVND (reference sequence). Unmatched junction bases numbered 1, after V lost 5 bases and J lost 6 bases. Data came from immunoSEQ multiplex PCR; TCRdb stores just in-frame clones and leaves some out. The data show fewer than 25,000 clones, approximately 44% seen once. Coculture of the mixed lymphocyte reaction cells took place at 37 degrees C and lasted under seven days. The authors labelled responder PBMCs with CFSE and stimulator PBMCs with Violet Dye, and mixed them 1:1. The material sequenced was CFSE-low (dividing) CD4+ T cells sorted from an allogeneic mixed lymphocyte reaction. The sequence came from a human donor in good health; the cells came from an allogeneic mixed lymphocyte reaction. Some clones in this sample may be carry-over from other donors' samples. The V gene is TRBV19, the J gene TRBJ1-5, with 10 bases identical to TRBD1. In nucleotides, the CDR3 is TGTGCCAGTAGTGGGACAGGGGTTCAGCCCCAGCATTTT. Amino acid sequence: CASSGTGVQPQHF.